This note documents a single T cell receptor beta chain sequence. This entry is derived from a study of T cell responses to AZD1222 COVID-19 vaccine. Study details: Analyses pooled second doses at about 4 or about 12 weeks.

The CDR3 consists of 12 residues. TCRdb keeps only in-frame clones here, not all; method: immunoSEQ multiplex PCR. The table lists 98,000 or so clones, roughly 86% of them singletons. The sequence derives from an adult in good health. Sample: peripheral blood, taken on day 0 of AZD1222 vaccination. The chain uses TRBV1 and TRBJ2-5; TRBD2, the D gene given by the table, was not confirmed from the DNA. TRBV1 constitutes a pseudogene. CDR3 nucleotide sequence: TGCACCCTGGGGGGGGCGGGGGAGACCCAGTACTTC. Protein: CTLGGAGETQYF.